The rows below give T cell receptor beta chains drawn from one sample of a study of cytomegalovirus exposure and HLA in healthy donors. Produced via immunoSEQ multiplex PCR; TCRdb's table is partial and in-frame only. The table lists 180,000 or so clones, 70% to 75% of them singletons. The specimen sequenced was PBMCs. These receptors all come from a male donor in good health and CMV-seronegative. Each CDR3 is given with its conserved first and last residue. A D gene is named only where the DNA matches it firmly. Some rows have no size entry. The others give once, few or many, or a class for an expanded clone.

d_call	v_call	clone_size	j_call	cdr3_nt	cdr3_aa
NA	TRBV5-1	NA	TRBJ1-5	TGCGCCAGCAGCGTGACGTCAGGGCAGAATCAGCCCCAGCATTTT	CASSVTSGQNQPQHF
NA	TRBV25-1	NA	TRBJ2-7	TGTGCCAGCAGTGAATTGGCGGGTGGCTCCTACGAGCAGTACTTC	CASSELAGGSYEQYF
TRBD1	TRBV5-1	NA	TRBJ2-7	TGCGCCAGCAGCCCCGGGACAGGGGCCCGAAAGGAGCAGTACTTC	CASSPGTGARKEQYF
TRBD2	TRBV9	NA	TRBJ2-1	TGTGCCAGCAGTTTTAGCGGGAGGGGAAACAATGAGCAGTTCTTC	CASSFSGRGNNEQFF
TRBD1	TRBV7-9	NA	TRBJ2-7	TGTGCCAGCAGCCCGGGGACAGGGTGGACCGCGTGGCAGTACTTC	CASSPGTGWTAWQYF
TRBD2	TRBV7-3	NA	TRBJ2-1	TGTGCCAGCAGCTTAATGATAGGTCGCGAGACGGGAGGCCCGAACAATGAGCAGTTCTTC	CASSLMIGRETGGPNNEQFF
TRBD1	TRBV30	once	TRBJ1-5	TGTGCCTGGAGTGTCGACAGGGGTTCGCAGCCCCAGCATTTT	CAWSVDRGSQPQHF
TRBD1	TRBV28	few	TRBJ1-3	TGTGCCAGCAGTAACCAGGGACAGGGTAGTGGAAACACCATATATTTT	CASSNQGQGSGNTIYF
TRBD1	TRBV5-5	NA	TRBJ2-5	TGTGCCAGCAGCATAGGACAGGGGGAGATTGAGACCCAGTACTTC	CASSIGQGEIETQYF
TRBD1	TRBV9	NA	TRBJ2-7	TGTGCCAGCAGCGTAGCCTGGACAGGCTACGAGCAGTACTTC	CASSVAWTGYEQYF
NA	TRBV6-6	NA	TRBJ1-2	TGTGCCAGCAGGACGGACAGCGTCTATGGCTACACCTTC	CASRTDSVYGYTF
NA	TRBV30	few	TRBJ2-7	TGTGCCTGGAGTGTATCCTCGGGTCGTGAGCCCCCCTACGAGCAGTACTTC	CAWSVSSGREPPYEQYF
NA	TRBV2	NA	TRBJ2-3	TGTGCCAGCAGTGACAGGGATGGGACAGATACGCAGTATTTT	CASSDRDGTDTQYF
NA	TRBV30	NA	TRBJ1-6	TGTGCCTGGAGTTACCGGGGCTCCTATAATTCACCCCTCCACTTT	CAWSYRGSYNSPLHF
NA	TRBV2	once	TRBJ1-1	TGTGCCAGCGGAGTGAGGGGGACGGGCACTGAAGCTTTCTTT	CASGVRGTGTEAFF
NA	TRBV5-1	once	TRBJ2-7	TGCGCCAGCAGCTCAAAATACGAGCAGTACTTC	CASSSKYEQYF
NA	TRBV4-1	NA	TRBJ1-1	TGCGCCAGCTGGCACGGGGGGAACACTGAAGCTTTCTTT	CASWHGGNTEAFF
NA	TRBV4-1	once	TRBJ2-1	TGCGCCAGCAGCCACCCTGCGAGCGGGTTCTACAATGAGCAGTTCTTC	CASSHPASGFYNEQFF
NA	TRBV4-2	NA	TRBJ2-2	TGTGCCAGCAGCCAAGATGCCGGGGGGCAAGGGGGCGGGGAGCTGTTTTTT	CASSQDAGGQGGGELFF
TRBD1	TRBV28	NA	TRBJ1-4	TGTGCCAGCAGCGCCACGGACAGGGAAGGGGAAAAACTGTTTTTT	CASSATDREGEKLFF
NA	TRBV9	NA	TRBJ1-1	TGTGCCAGCAGCGCGGGACTTCAGAACACTGAAGCTTTCTTT	CASSAGLQNTEAFF
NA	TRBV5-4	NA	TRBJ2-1	TGTGCCAGCAGTCCCCCGGGGAGTATCAGCGAGCAGTTCTTC	CASSPPGSISEQFF
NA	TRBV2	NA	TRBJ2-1	TGTGCCAGCAGTGAAGGCCCCCAGGGGCAGTTCTTC	CASSEGPQGQFF
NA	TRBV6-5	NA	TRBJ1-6	TGTGCCAGCAGTTCCGGGAGCAGGCGAAATTCACCCCTCCACTTT	CASSSGSRRNSPLHF
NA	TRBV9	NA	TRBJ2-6	TGTGCCAGCACTAGCTCTGGGGCCAACGTCCTGACTTTC	CASTSSGANVLTF
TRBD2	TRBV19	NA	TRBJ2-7	TGTGCCAGTAGCCGGGGGGGGGCGCGCAGCTACGAGCAGTACTTC	CASSRGGARSYEQYF
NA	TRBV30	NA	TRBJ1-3	TGTGCCTCTCACCCTTGGCGGAGAAACTCTGGAAACACCATATATTTT	CASHPWRRNSGNTIYF
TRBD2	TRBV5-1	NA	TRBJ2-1	TGCGCCAGCAGACTAGCGGGGGGGTACAATGAGCAGTTCTTC	CASRLAGGYNEQFF
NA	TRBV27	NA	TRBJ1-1	TGTGCCAGCAGGCCCAGTTTCGCGGGAACTGAAGCTTTCTTT	CASRPSFAGTEAFF
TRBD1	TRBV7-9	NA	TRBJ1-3	TGTTCCAGCAGCTTAGGGTGGGGGACAGGGGACTCTGGAAACACCATATATTTT	CSSSLGWGTGDSGNTIYF
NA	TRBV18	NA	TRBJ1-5	TGTGCCAGCTCAACGGGGGGGTCGGGGCAGGGACCTCAGCCCCAGCATTTT	CASSTGGSGQGPQPQHF
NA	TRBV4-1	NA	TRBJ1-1	TGCGCCAGCAGCCAGTTCGGTAGCACTGAAGCTTTCTTT	CASSQFGSTEAFF
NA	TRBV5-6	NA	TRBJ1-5	TGTGCCAGCAGCCAAGGGGGGGGCTGGCCCCAGCATTTT	CASSQGGGWPQHF
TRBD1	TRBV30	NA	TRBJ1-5	TGTGCCTGGGCGGGACAGGGGGTACAGCCCCAGCATTTT	CAWAGQGVQPQHF